These 8 T cell receptor beta chains originate from one sample sequenced in a study of cytomegalovirus exposure and HLA in healthy donors. Both 60 Vbeta primers and 13 Jbeta primers went into the PCR. Generated by immunoSEQ multiplex PCR, the TCRdb table keeps only in-frame clones and is missing some. The sample has more than 80,000 clones, roughly 74% seen once. The source material was PBMCs. The receptors were gathered from a female donor in good health and CMV-seropositive.

This clone came up a few times. The chain uses TRBV7-8 and TRBJ2-3, with D hard to call. The CDR3 consists of 15 residues. The germline CDR1 and CDR2 sequences are SGHVS and FQNEAQ. V lost 5 bases and J 4 bases, leaving 16 bases between the germline ends. The CDR3: CASSPSELWADTQYF. CDR3 nucleotides: TGTGCCAGCAGCCCTTCGGAGTTGTGGGCAGATACGCAGTATTTT.

The chain combines TRBV15 with TRBJ2-7; tentatively, D is TRBD1 (5 bases). The CDR3 loop spans 15 amino acids. Germline V gene sequence: CDR1 LNHNV, CDR2 YYDKDF (reference sequence). Trimming cost V 0 bases and J 3 bases, with 12 bases left between them. The CDR3 spells CATSRDLGQGYEQYF. The DNA of the CDR3 is TGTGCCACCAGCAGAGATCTGGGCCAGGGCTACGAGCAGTACTTC.

This chain connects TRBV10-3 to TRBJ2-7; possibly TRBD1 for D (6 bases). Trimming cost V 6 bases and J 6 bases, with 12 bases left between them. Germline V CDR1 and CDR2: ENHRY, SYGVKD. The CDR3 consists of 12 residues. The CDR3: CAISQGLGEQYF. The DNA for the CDR3 is TGTGCCATCAGCCAGGGGCTCGGCGAGCAGTACTTC.

The chain couples TRBV9 to TRBJ2-2; tentatively, D is TRBD1 (6 bases). Deletions cut 4 bases from V and 4 bases from J, with 8 bases between. CDR3 length: 13 residues. The germline gives CDR1 SGDLS, CDR2 YYNGEE. This CDR3 reads CASSLRGTGELFF. CDR3 coding DNA: TGTGCCAGCAGCCTCAGGGGCACCGGGGAGCTGTTTTTT.

J is TRBJ2-5 and V is TRBV4-3, with D perhaps TRBD1 (7 bases). The CDR3 has 14 amino acids. Germline-derived CDR1 and CDR2 are LGHNA and YSLEER. V shed 2 bases and J shed 5 bases, with 12 bases lying between them. This CDR3 is CASSQNRGGETQYF. In DNA form, the CDR3 reads TGCGCCAGCAGCCAAAACAGGGGAGGCGAGACCCAGTACTTC.

This clone was counted only a few times. This chain connects TRBV15 to TRBJ2-6, with D uncertain. Trimming cost V 0 bases and J 1 base, with 4 bases left between them. The germline gives CDR1 LNHNV, CDR2 YYDKDF (reference sequence). The CDR3 contains 15 residues. The CDR3 nucleotides are TGTGCCACCAGCAGAGATCAATCTGGGGCCAACGTCCTGACTTTC. It codes for CATSRDQSGANVLTF.

As concerns this clone: One junction end disagrees with the germline gene, perhaps due to a read error. The chain links TRBV7-7 to TRBJ2-5, with D possibly called TRBD1 or TRBD2 (6 bases each). The CDR3 is made up of 15 amino acids. Per the germline V gene, CDR1 is SSHAT and CDR2 is FNYEAQ (reference sequence). The CDR3 loop reads CASSLADSLQETQYF. CDR3 DNA sequence: TGTGCTAGCAGCTTAGCGGACAGTTTACAAGAGACCCAGTACTTC. The whole variable domain, filled in from reference TRBV7-7 and TRBJ2-5, reads GAGVSQSPRYKVTKRGQDVTLRCDPISSHATLYWYQQALGQGPEFLTYFNYEAQPDKSGLPSDRFSAERPEGSISTLTIQRTEQRDSAMYRCASSLADSLQETQYFGPGTRLLVL.

V and J are TRBV9 and TRBJ1-2; weak D call: TRBD1 (5 bases). V gave up 3 bases and J gave up 8 bases, with 14 bases separating them. Germline CDR1 and CDR2: SGDLS and YYNGEE. This CDR3 is 13 amino acids long. The chain's CDR3 is CASSAGRGDGYTF. For the CDR3, the DNA is TGTGCCAGCAGCGCGGGGAGGGGAGACGGCTACACCTTC.